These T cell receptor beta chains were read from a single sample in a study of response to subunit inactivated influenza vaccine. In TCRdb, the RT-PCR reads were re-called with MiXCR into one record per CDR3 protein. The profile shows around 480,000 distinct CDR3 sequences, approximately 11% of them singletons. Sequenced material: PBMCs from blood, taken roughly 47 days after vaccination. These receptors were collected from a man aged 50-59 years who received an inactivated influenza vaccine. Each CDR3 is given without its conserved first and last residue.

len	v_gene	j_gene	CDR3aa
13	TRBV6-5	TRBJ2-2	ASSYSRTNTGELF
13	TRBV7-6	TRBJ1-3	ASSLARGFANTIY
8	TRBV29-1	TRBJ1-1	SVSLTEAF
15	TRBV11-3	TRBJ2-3	ASSLNPAPPGTDTQY
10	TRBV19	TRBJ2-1	ASSRMNNEQF
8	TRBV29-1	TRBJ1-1	SMGGPGVF
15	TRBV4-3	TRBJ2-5	ASSRTLAGGPSETQY
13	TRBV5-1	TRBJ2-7	ASSLALSNPYEQY
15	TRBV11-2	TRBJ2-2	ASSFIRSGGNTGELF
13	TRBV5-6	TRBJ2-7	ASSLKGQGANEQY
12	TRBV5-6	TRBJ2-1	ASSQLTGMAEQF
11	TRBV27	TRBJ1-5	ASSSLPWEPQH
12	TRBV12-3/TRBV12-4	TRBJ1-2	ASSLVGPGEGYT
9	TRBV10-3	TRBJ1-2	AIRVGYGYT
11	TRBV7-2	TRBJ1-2	ASSRDINYGYT
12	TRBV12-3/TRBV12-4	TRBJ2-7	ASSLVGRGDEQY
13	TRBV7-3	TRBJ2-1	ASSVLAASYNEQF
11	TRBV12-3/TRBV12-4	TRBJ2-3	ASRGEHTDTQY
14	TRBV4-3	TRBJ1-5	ASSQDPPRRNQPQH
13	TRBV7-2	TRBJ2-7	ASSLTTGRSYEQY